The sequence of this T cell receptor (beta chain) was determined in a study of Graves' ophthalmopathy and Graves' hyperthyroidism. Germline V CDR1 and CDR2: MDHEN, SYDVKM. The ends were cut back, 7 bases at V and 1 base at J, with 13 bases in the middle. The CDR3 is 14 amino acids. Thyroid ultrasound, orbital computed tomography, TRAb, serum thyroxine and clinical symptoms formed the basis of diagnosis. TCR beta CDR3 regions were amplified from RNA transcripts. HTBI primers were used in a first-round RT-PCR, which preceded a second-round multiplex PCR. TCRdb reanalysed the multiplex PCR reads using MiXCR and keeps one entry per CDR3 protein. Of about 550,000 distinct CDR3 sequences in the sample, 39% were seen once. As to this clonotype: With a much larger clone just one base away, this may be a read error.

The chain employs TRBV28 and TRBJ2-5; D is possibly TRBD2 (6 bases). The sequence was collected from an adult man with Graves' hyperthyroidism. Sample: peripheral blood or thyroid tissue (not recorded which). Written as DNA, the CDR3 is TGTGCCAGCAATCCGTGCGGGGCCCAAGAGACCCAGTACTTC. It codes for CASNPCGAQETQYF.